The 30 T cell receptor beta chains in this list originate from one sample, sequenced in a study of OX40 agonist ivuxolimab in advanced cancers. The table came from immunoSEQ multiplex PCR; TCRdb's copy has only in-frame clones and leaves some out. The sample comprises approximately 72,000 clones, 70% to 90% of which are singletons, and 0.86% rests with the top ten. The source material was CD4+ or CD8+ T cells sorted from blood, sampled in a trial of the OX40 agonist ivuxolimab. These receptors all stem from an adult with an advanced solid tumor such as melanoma, head and neck, liver or kidney cancer.

For this clone: Germline is not matched at one junction end, which may reflect a read error. The V and J genes are TRBV5-4 and TRBJ1-1; D possibly corresponds to TRBD1 (5 bases). Germline values: CDR1 SGHNT, CDR2 YYREEE (reference sequence). CDR3 length: 13 residues. The CDR3 protein is CASSLDINTEAFF. The CDR3 coding sequence is TGTGCCAGCAGTTTGGACATTAACACTGAAGCTTTCTTT.

The rearrangement links TRBV5-4 to TRBJ2-5; tentatively, D is TRBD2 (6 bases). Trimming took 2 bases from V and 4 from J, leaving 9 bases between them. The CDR3 covers 13 residues. The germline V gene encodes CDR1 SGHNT and CDR2 YYREEE (reference sequence). The CDR3 is CASSFSGLETQYF. The CDR3 bases are TGTGCCAGCAGCTTCAGCGGGTTAGAGACCCAGTACTTC.

The chain recombines TRBV6-5 with TRBJ1-5; weak D call: TRBD1 (5 bases). The CDR3 spans 15 residues. Per germline, CDR1 MNHEY and CDR2 SVGAGI. Trimming cost V 6 bases and J 0 bases, with 12 bases left between them. CDR3 protein: CASSRDPYSNQPQHF. CDR3 DNA: TGTGCCAGCAGCAGGGACCCTTATAGCAATCAGCCCCAGCATTTT.

The count of this clone is one. The rearrangement joins TRBV7-2 to TRBJ2-2; maybe TRBD2 (6 bases). This CDR3 contains 15 residues. V shed 4 bases and J shed 8 bases, with 17 bases lying between them. CDR1 is SGHTA, CDR2 FQGNSA, per germline. Written as DNA, the CDR3 is TGTGCCAGCAGCTCCCTGGGAGGTCCAGCTGGGGAGCTGTTTTTT. As protein: CASSSLGGPAGELFF.

The chain has TRBV9 and TRBJ2-5; 10 bases are a match to TRBD2. This CDR3 is 20 amino acids long. Germline trimming cut 2 bases from V and 4 bases from J; bases unmatched to any gene: 20. Germline CDR1 SGDLS, CDR2 YYNGEE. The CDR3 coding sequence is TGTGCCAGCAGCGTGAGAGGGCTAGCGGGAGAGAGGAGCAGGCGAGAGACCCAGTACTTC. Translated, it gives CASSVRGLAGERSRRETQYF.

The chain uses TRBV28 and TRBJ2-7, with 9 bases identical to TRBD1. V was clipped by 6 bases and J by 2 bases; unmatched bases: 2. The CDR3 runs to 13 residues. The germline V gene encodes CDR1 MDHEN and CDR2 SYDVKM. The CDR3 sequence: CASRDRGTYEQYF. In nucleotides, the CDR3 is TGTGCCAGCAGGGACAGGGGCACCTACGAGCAGTACTTC. The whole variable domain, remainder taken from reference TRBV28 and TRBJ2-7, is DVKVTQSSRYLVKRTGEKVFLECVQDMDHENMFWYRQDPGLGLRLIYFSYDVKMKEKGDIPEGYSVSREKKERFSLILESASTNQTSMYLCASRDRGTYEQYFGPGTRLTVT.

The chain couples TRBV27 to TRBJ2-5; the match to TRBD2 covers 9 bases. V shed 2 bases and J 5 bases; nucleotides not matched to a gene: 12. The CDR3 is 17 residues long. Germline CDR1 MNHEY, CDR2 SMNVEV (reference sequence). This CDR3 is CASSLGYGGRAIETQYF. The CDR3 DNA follows: TGTGCCAGCAGTTTAGGGTACGGCGGGAGGGCAATCGAGACCCAGTACTTC.

The chain recombines TRBV6-6 with TRBJ2-7; D not resolved. The CDR3 spans 15 residues. V lost 0 bases and J lost 0, with 9 bases in between. CDR1 is MNHNY, CDR2 SVGAGI, per germline (reference sequence). CDR3 sequence (DNA): TGTGCCAGCAGTTACTCCGACCAGCACTCCTACGAGCAGTACTTC. This codes for CASSYSDQHSYEQYF.

The rearrangement joins TRBV5-4 to TRBJ2-5; D is perhaps TRBD2 (7 bases). Between the trimmed V and J ends, which lost 1 base and 5 bases, there was a span of 9 bases. Looked up from germline, CDR1 is SGHNT and CDR2 is YYREEE (reference sequence). The length of the CDR3 is 13 residues. CDR3 sequence (DNA): TGTGCCAGCAGCTTGCGGGGGGCTGAGACCCAGTACTTC. It codes for CASSLRGAETQYF.

The gene calls are TRBV5-4 and TRBJ1-2; TRBD1 matches at 8 bases. V dropped 4 bases and J dropped 2; count of bases not matched to a gene: 7. Germline V gene lookup returns CDR1 SGHNT and CDR2 YYREEE (reference sequence). CDR3 length: 15 residues. The CDR3 DNA reads as TGTGCCAGCAGCCCCGGGACAGGCGGGAACTATGGCTACACCTTC. It translates to CASSPGTGGNYGYTF.

The rearrangement uses TRBV7-9 and TRBJ1-4; possibly TRBD1 for D (5 bases). Trimming left V 1 base short and J 5 bases short, with 11 bases between. The CDR3 loop spans 15 amino acids. The germline gives CDR1 SEHNR, CDR2 FQNEAQ (reference sequence). The DNA for the CDR3 is TGTGCCAGCAGCTTAGGGGGGAGTTCAAATGAAAAACTGTTTTTT. Translated, it gives CASSLGGSSNEKLFF.

This chain links TRBV6-1 with TRBJ2-2; 7 bases match TRBD2. Trimming at V came to 0 bases and at J to 6 bases, leaving 4 bases not matched to a gene. The length of the CDR3 is 15 residues. Germline CDR1 reads MNHNS; CDR2 reads SASEGT. The CDR3 DNA reads TGTGCCAGCAGTGAAGCAGGACTAGGGGCCGGGGAGCTGTTTTTT. Translating it yields CASSEAGLGAGELFF.

The CDR3 is CASRSGQGDQPQHF. DNA for the CDR3: TGTGCCAGCAGGTCGGGACAGGGGGATCAGCCCCAGCATTTT. This chain links TRBV6-5 with TRBJ1-5; 11 nucleotides line up with TRBD1. V trimming: 6 bases; J trimming: 5 bases; junction bases outside the gene matches: 3. CDR3 length: 14 residues. Per germline, CDR1 MNHEY and CDR2 SVGAGI.

This clone came up once. The chain combines TRBV6-5 with TRBJ1-2, with D perhaps TRBD1 (5 bases). The V gene lost 6 bases and the J gene lost 6 bases, with 11 bases spanning the gap. Germline loops: CDR1 MNHEY, CDR2 SVGAGI. This CDR3 region has 12 residues. Here the CDR3 DNA reads TGTGCCAGCAGATCTCTAGGGGATGGCTACACCTTC. As protein: CASRSLGDGYTF.

The J gene is TRBJ2-7, the V gene TRBV7-8; the D gene is possibly TRBD1 (6 bases). The CDR3 runs 13 residues. V shed 4 bases and J shed 3 bases, with 10 bases lying between them. Germline V gene lookup returns CDR1 SGHVS and CDR2 FQNEAQ. Written as DNA, the CDR3 is TGTGCCAGCAGCTGGGACACTCTCTACGAGCAGTACTTC. It is translated as CASSWDTLYEQYF.

This sequence joins TRBV28 and TRBJ1-1; D remains ambiguous. Germline lookup yields CDR1 MDHEN and CDR2 SYDVKM. This CDR3 is 14 amino acids long. The chain's CDR3 is CATLRATLNTEAFF. The DNA of the CDR3 is TGTGCTACCTTGCGGGCGACCCTGAACACTGAAGCTTTCTTT.

The rearrangement joins TRBV28 to TRBJ1-1; the D is unclear. V lost 7 bases and J lost 0, with 6 bases in between. The CDR3 totals 12 residues. Germline CDR1 MDHEN, CDR2 SYDVKM. CDR3 DNA sequence: TGTGCCAGCACCAGGCTGAACACTGAAGCTTTCTTT. This encodes CASTRLNTEAFF.

This chain connects TRBV5-8 to TRBJ2-1; D possibly uses TRBD1 or TRBD2 (5 bases each). With 5 bases removed from V and 6 bases from J, the gap between germline ends came to 12 bases. The CDR3 consists of 13 residues. Germline CDR1 is SGHTS and CDR2 is YDEGEE. DNA of the CDR3: TGTGCCAGCAGGGCCGGGGCCCCCAATGAGCAGTTCTTC. Encoded protein: CASRAGAPNEQFF.

The chain has TRBV7-9 and TRBJ1-3, with D possibly being TRBD1 (6 bases). Germline V gene sequence: CDR1 SEHNR, CDR2 FQNEAQ (reference sequence). V was pared by 10 bases and J by 0 bases, with 16 bases between. The CDR3 is 15 amino acids. Here the CDR3 reads CATPTGWSSGNTIYF. CDR3 coding DNA: TGTGCCACCCCGACAGGTTGGAGCTCTGGAAACACCATATATTTT.

The CDR3 sequence: CASSGLANTGELFF. The CDR3 bases are TGTGCCAGTTCAGGACTAGCGAACACCGGGGAGCTGTTTTTT. The V gene is TRBV19, the J gene TRBJ2-2; 7 bases line up with TRBD2. CDR3 length: 14 amino acids. Trimming at V came to 8 bases and at J to 0 bases, leaving 3 bases not matched to a gene. CDR1 is LNHDA and CDR2 is SQIVND in the germline V gene (reference sequence).

The V call is TRBV7-9, the J call TRBJ2-3, with D possibly TRBD2 on 6 matching bases. The ends were cut back, 5 bases at V and 4 bases at J, with 13 bases in the middle. This CDR3 region has 14 residues. Germline V gives CDR1 SEHNR, CDR2 FQNEAQ (reference sequence). The CDR3 reads CASSPNSGPDTQYF. The CDR3 nucleotides are TGTGCCAGCAGCCCAAATAGCGGTCCAGATACGCAGTATTTT.

The rearrangement links TRBV23-1 to TRBJ2-3, with TRBD1 as a possible D gene (6 bases). TRBV23-1 is an ORF, with its function uncertain. V was clipped by 7 bases and J by 2 bases, with 25 bases between them. The CDR3 runs to 18 residues. The CDR3 region is CASIAMPHRARVTDTQYF. As DNA, the CDR3 is TGCGCCAGCATAGCAATGCCCCACAGGGCGAGGGTCACAGATACGCAGTATTTT.

The V gene is TRBV18, the J gene TRBJ2-1; D call uncertain. This CDR3 has 15 residues. With 0 bases removed from V and 3 bases from J, the gap between germline ends came to 9 bases. In germline, CDR1 is KGHSH, CDR2 LQKENI. Here the CDR3 reads CASSPPMDHYNEQFF. The DNA for the CDR3 is TGTGCCAGCTCACCACCTATGGACCACTACAATGAGCAGTTCTTC.

The chain links TRBV5-1 to TRBJ2-1; no clear D gene. Germline V lookup: CDR1 SGHRS, CDR2 YFSETQ. CDR3 length: 13 residues. V was cut by 0 bases and J by 9 bases, with 10 bases left in between. CDR3 bases: TGCGCCAGCAGCTTGGACCCAGACGGTGAGCAGTTCTTC. It encodes CASSLDPDGEQFF.

As for this clone: One end of the junction does not line up with germline, which may come from a read error. The gene calls are TRBV7-7 and TRBJ2-5; 8 bases match TRBD1. Germline loops: CDR1 SSHAT, CDR2 FNYEAQ (reference sequence). This CDR3 has 15 residues. The CDR3 region has the DNA TGTGCTAGCAGCTCCGGGACAGGAGTACCTGAGACCCAGTACTTC. This codes for CASSSGTGVPETQYF.

The chain carries TRBV5-1 and TRBJ2-7; 7 bases match TRBD1. Trimming removed 4 bases from V and 1 base from J; junction bases left unmatched: 5. Germline V gives CDR1 SGHRS, CDR2 YFSETQ. The CDR3 is 14 amino acids. The CDR3 DNA sequence: TGCGCCAGCAGCACTGGACAGGTTTCCTACGAGCAGTACTTC. Translation gives CASSTGQVSYEQYF.

The chain combines TRBV10-1 with TRBJ1-5; the match to TRBD1 covers 8 bases. J lost 4 bases, V lost 9 bases, and 2 bases had no gene match. The CDR3 covers 12 residues. Germline V CDR1 and CDR2: WNHNN, SYGVQD (reference sequence). CDR3 in amino acids: CARDRENQPQHF. CDR3 DNA sequence: TGCGCCAGGGACAGGGAGAATCAGCCCCAGCATTTT.

The V call is TRBV18, the J call TRBJ2-7; 10 bases agree with TRBD1. J was trimmed by 1 base and V by 2 bases; bases with no gene match: 8. Per germline, CDR1 KGHSH and CDR2 LQKENI. The length of the CDR3 is 17 residues. CDR3 sequence reads: CASSPFVRDRGSYEQYF. CDR3 bases: TGTGCCAGCTCACCATTTGTCCGGGACAGGGGTTCCTACGAGCAGTACTTC.

This rearrangement joins TRBV28 to TRBJ1-5, with D unclear. The length of the CDR3 is 16 residues. The germline V gene encodes CDR1 MDHEN and CDR2 SYDVKM. Trimming shortened V by 7 bases and J by 3 bases, and 19 bases separated the two germline ends. Written as DNA, the CDR3 is TGTGCCAGCACCATGCTTGGAGGCGGACTCAATCAGCCCCAGCATTTT. It encodes CASTMLGGGLNQPQHF.

The CDR3, as DNA: TGTGCCAGTAGTATTCGACGGGGGCCAGGTGGTGCTGGCACTGAAGCTTTCTTT. Its protein is CASSIRRGPGGAGTEAFF. The chain joins TRBV19 to TRBJ1-1, with D tentatively TRBD1 (6 bases). The germline V gene has CDR1 LNHDA and CDR2 SQIVND (reference sequence). Deletions cut 3 bases from V and 4 bases from J, with 24 bases between. This CDR3 is 18 amino acids long.